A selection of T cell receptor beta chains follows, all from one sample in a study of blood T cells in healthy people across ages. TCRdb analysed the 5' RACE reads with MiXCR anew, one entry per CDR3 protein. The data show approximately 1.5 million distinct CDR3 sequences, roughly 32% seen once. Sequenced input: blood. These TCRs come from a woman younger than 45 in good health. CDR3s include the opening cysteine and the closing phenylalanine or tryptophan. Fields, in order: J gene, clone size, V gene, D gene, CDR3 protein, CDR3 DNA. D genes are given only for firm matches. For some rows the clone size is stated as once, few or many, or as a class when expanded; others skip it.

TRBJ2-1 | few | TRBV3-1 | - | CASSIRGTDEQFF | TGTGCCAGCAGCATCCGGGGGACCGATGAGCAGTTCTTC
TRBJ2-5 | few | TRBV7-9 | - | CASTAYGVEETQYF | TGTGCCAGCACCGCCTATGGTGTAGAAGAGACCCAGTACTTC
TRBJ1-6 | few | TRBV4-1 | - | CASSLETVNSPLHF | TGCGCCAGCAGCCTAGAGACAGTTAATTCACCCCTCCACTTT
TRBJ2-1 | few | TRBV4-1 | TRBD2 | CASSLQTSGYYNEQFF | TGCGCCAGCAGTCTTCAGACTAGCGGATACTACAATGAGCAGTTCTTC
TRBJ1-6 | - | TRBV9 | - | CASSPRGGDSPLHF | TGTGCCAGCAGCCCACGGGGGGGCGATTCACCCCTCCACTTT
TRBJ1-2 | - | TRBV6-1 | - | CASSETGGIHGYTF | TGTGCCAGCAGTGAGACAGGAGGGATCCATGGCTACACCTTC
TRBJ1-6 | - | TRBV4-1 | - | CASSQVMGLGNSPLHF | TGCGCCAGCAGCCAAGTAATGGGTTTGGGGAATTCACCCCTCCACTTT
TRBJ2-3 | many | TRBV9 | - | CASSVGTATTDTQYF | TGTGCCAGCAGCGTAGGGACGGCAACCACAGATACGCAGTATTTT
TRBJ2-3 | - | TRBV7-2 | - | CASSSTPVGSDTQYF | TGTGCCAGCAGCTCGACCCCTGTAGGGTCAGATACGCAGTATTTT
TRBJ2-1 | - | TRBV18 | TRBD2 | CASSANSGGFYNEQFF | TGTGCCAGCTCAGCGAATAGCGGGGGGTTCTACAATGAGCAGTTCTTC
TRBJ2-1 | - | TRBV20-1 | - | CSAPPASLIYNEQFF | TGCAGTGCTCCCCCGGCCAGCCTAATATACAATGAGCAGTTCTTC
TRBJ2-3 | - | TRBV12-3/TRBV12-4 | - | CASRRVGADTQYF | TGTGCCAGCAGGAGGGTAGGGGCAGATACGCAGTATTTT
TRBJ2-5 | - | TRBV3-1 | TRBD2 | CASSHSGGQETQYF | TGTGCCAGCAGCCATAGCGGGGGGCAAGAGACCCAGTACTTC